Below, 2 T cell receptor beta chains from the same sample are listed, as sequenced in a study of graft-versus-host responses after intestinal transplantation. No antigen has been assigned to these receptors. The assay was immunoSEQ multiplex PCR, and TCRdb's table has in-frame clones only and misses some. Of 100,000 to 120,000 clones listed, around 93% are singletons. This material consisted of unstimulated CD8+ T cells sorted from spleen or lymph node cells, taken before intestinal transplant. The receptors derive from a human donor who received an intestinal transplant.

The chain joins TRBV30 to TRBJ2-7; the match to TRBD2 covers 7 bases. CDR3 size: 15 residues. Trimming removed 2 bases from V and 1 base from J; junction bases left unmatched: 8. Germline V gene sequence: CDR1 GTSNPN, CDR2 SVGIG (reference sequence). The DNA for the CDR3 is TGTGCCTGGAGTCACGGGCTAGCGGTATCCTACGAGCAGTACTTC. Its protein is CAWSHGLAVSYEQYF.

CDR3 coding DNA: TGTGCCTGGAGTGGGATTGTATCCTCTGGAAACACCATATATTTT. Protein product: CAWSGIVSSGNTIYF. The V call is TRBV30, the J call TRBJ1-3; D gene ambiguous. The CDR3 is 15 residues long. V was clipped by 1 base and J by 0 bases, with 10 bases between them. The germline V gene has CDR1 GTSNPN and CDR2 SVGIG (reference sequence).